Shown below are 12 T cell receptor beta chains from a single sample sequenced in a study of T cell responses to AZD1222 COVID-19 vaccine. Here immunoSEQ multiplex PCR was the method, and the copy in TCRdb shows in-frame clones only, minus some. The sample shows about 110,000 clones, about 90% of them seen only once. The sequencing here drew on peripheral blood, taken on day 0 of AZD1222 vaccination. Receptor source: an adult in good health.

This chain connects TRBV5-1 to TRBJ2-5, with 13 bases lining up with TRBD2. Trimming removed 4 bases from V and 3 bases from J; junction bases left unmatched: 3. The CDR3 extends over 15 amino acids. CDR1 SGHRS and CDR2 YFSETQ come from the germline V gene. The chain's CDR3 is CASSPGLAGKETQYF. The DNA for the CDR3 is TGCGCCAGCAGCCCGGGACTAGCGGGAAAAGAGACCCAGTACTTC. Using reference TRBV5-1 and TRBJ2-5 for the parts outside the CDR3, the full variable domain is KAGVTQTPRYLIKTRGQQVTLSCSPISGHRSVSWYQQTPGQGLQFLFEYFSETQRNKGNFPGRFSGRQFSNSRSEMNVSTLELGDSALYLCASSPGLAGKETQYFGPGTRLLVL.

The V call is TRBV5-6, the J call TRBJ2-7; 10 bases align to TRBD2. Germline V gene lookup returns CDR1 SGHDT and CDR2 YYEEEE. The CDR3 totals 15 residues. The J segment lost 6 bases and the V segment lost 1 base, leaving 7 bases of the junction unmatched. CDR3 in DNA: TGTGCCAGCAGCTTGTGGGCTAGCGGGAGTTCCGAGCAGTACTTC. This encodes CASSLWASGSSEQYF.

This chain links TRBV23-1 with TRBJ2-4, with 10 bases lining up with TRBD2. TRBV23-1 is identified as an open reading frame with a role that is uncertain. The junction had 11 bases not matched to a gene; V was cut back by 2 bases and J by 1 base. The CDR3 totals 19 residues. The CDR3 protein is CASSQPSGRGDKAKNIQYF. DNA for the CDR3: TGCGCCAGCAGTCAACCTAGCGGGAGAGGGGATAAGGCCAAAAACATTCAGTACTTC.

The J gene is TRBJ2-3, the V gene TRBV6-4; TRBD2 is a possible D gene (6 bases). V shed 6 bases and J shed 2 bases, with 15 bases lying between them. This CDR3 has 15 residues. CDR1 MRHNA and CDR2 SNTAGT come from the germline V gene. The CDR3 sequence: CASSLGGPYTDTQYF. The CDR3 nucleotides read TGTGCCAGCAGCTTGGGGGGTCCGTACACAGATACGCAGTATTTT.

V is TRBV19 and J is TRBJ1-2; TRBD1 matches 9 bases. CDR1 is LNHDA and CDR2 is SQIVND in the germline V gene (reference sequence). V shed 5 bases and J 0 bases; nucleotides not matched to a gene: 4. The CDR3 is 15 residues long. The CDR3 DNA reads as TGTGCCAGTAGTGGGGACAGGGATTCTAACTATGGCTACACCTTC. As protein: CASSGDRDSNYGYTF.

This sequence joins TRBV6-4 and TRBJ2-1; 8 bases line up with TRBD2. This CDR3 contains 14 residues. Germline CDR1 reads MRHNA; CDR2 reads SNTAGT. J gave up 3 bases and V 6 bases, and 4 bases lay outside the gene matches. The CDR3 loop reads CASSKSGSYNEQFF. The CDR3 region has the DNA TGTGCCAGCAGCAAAAGCGGGAGCTACAATGAGCAGTTCTTC.

V usage is TRBV6-5 and J usage is TRBJ2-7; no clear D. CDR1 MNHEY and CDR2 SVGAGI come from the germline V gene. This CDR3 comprises 13 residues. Trimming shortened V by 4 bases and J by 2 bases, and 9 bases separated the two germline ends. Here the CDR3 DNA reads TGTGCCAGCAGTTCTCCAGCAACCTACGAGCAGTACTTC. Protein sequence: CASSSPATYEQYF.

The gene calls are TRBV11-2 and TRBJ2-1, with D maybe TRBD2 (6 bases). The CDR3 runs to 15 residues. CDR1 and CDR2 from the germline V gene are SGHAT and FQNNGV. V was trimmed by 5 bases and J by 4 bases, leaving 15 bases between them. The CDR3 loop is CASSPLASLYNEQFF. Here the CDR3 DNA reads TGTGCCAGCAGCCCTCTAGCGAGCTTATACAATGAGCAGTTCTTC.

V gene TRBV9 combines with J gene TRBJ1-2; 7 bases fit TRBD1. This CDR3 spans 14 amino acids. Germline loops: CDR1 SGDLS, CDR2 YYNGEE. Germline trimming cut 4 bases from V and 2 bases from J; bases unmatched to any gene: 5. Here the CDR3 reads CASSTSTGNYGYTF. For the CDR3, the DNA is TGTGCCAGCAGCACCTCGACAGGGAACTATGGCTACACCTTC. The full variable domain, its missing parts supplied by reference TRBV9 and TRBJ1-2, is DSGVTQTPKHLITATGQRVTLRCSPRSGDLSVYWYQQSLDQGLQFLIQYYNGEERAKGNILERFSAQQFPDLHSELNLSSLELGDSALYFCASSTSTGNYGYTFGSGTRLTVV.

J is TRBJ1-5 and V is TRBV12-3 or TRBV12-4, with D uncertain. Deletions cut 1 base from V and 5 bases from J, with 3 bases between. CDR3 length: 12 amino acids. The CDR3 DNA follows: TGTGCCAGCAGTTTAGTGGATCAGCCCCAGCATTTT. Protein product: CASSLVDQPQHF.

The rearrangement links TRBV10-2 to TRBJ2-1; 10 bases map to TRBD2. Unmatched junction bases numbered 4, after V lost 6 bases and J lost 5 bases. From germline, CDR1 is WSHSY and CDR2 SAAADI. There are 14 residues in the CDR3. The CDR3 bases are TGCGCCAGCAGGTTGACTAGCGGGCACAATGAGCAGTTCTTC. Amino acids: CASRLTSGHNEQFF.

In its sample, this clone was seen once. This chain connects TRBV20-1 to TRBJ2-1; D unclear. Trimming took off 6 bases at V and 8 bases at J, with 11 bases between the two ends. The CDR3 length is 11 residues. CDR1 and CDR2 (germline): DFQATT, SNEGSKA (reference sequence). CDR3 residues: CSASNGHEQFF. The CDR3 nucleotides are TGCAGTGCCAGCAACGGCCATGAGCAGTTCTTC.